One and the same sample provided the 28 T cell receptor beta chains below, sequenced in a study of cytomegalovirus exposure and HLA in healthy donors. Both 60 Vbeta primers and 13 Jbeta primers went into the PCR. The protocol was immunoSEQ multiplex PCR, while the TCRdb copy is restricted to in-frame clones and leaves out a portion. Of about 130,000 clones listed, roughly three quarters are singletons. The sequenced material came from PBMCs. The receptors come from a man aged 25-45 years in good health and CMV-seronegative.

The V and J genes are TRBV30 and TRBJ1-2; 7 positions agree with TRBD1. V lost 3 bases and J lost 4; bases outside the gene matches: 8. Germline CDR1 and CDR2: GTSNPN and SVGIG (reference sequence). The CDR3 extends over 14 amino acids. CDR3 amino acids: CAWRGQKLPYGYTF. The CDR3 coding sequence is TGTGCCTGGAGGGGACAGAAACTTCCCTATGGCTACACCTTC.

The rearrangement links TRBV2 to TRBJ2-3; TRBD2 is a possible D gene (6 bases). The ends were cut back, 1 base at V and 6 bases at J, with 23 bases in the middle. The CDR3 spans 18 residues. Germline CDR1 is SNHLY and CDR2 is FYNNEI. CDR3 in amino acids: CASSEGMGLADLGDTQYF. The CDR3 DNA follows: TGTGCCAGCAGTGAAGGTATGGGACTCGCGGACCTGGGGGATACGCAGTATTTT.

The chain combines TRBV7-2 with TRBJ2-7; no clear D gene. CDR1 SGHTA and CDR2 FQGNSA come from the germline V gene. The CDR3 loop spans 13 amino acids. The V end lost 5 bases, the J end lost 2 bases, and 10 bases lay between the germline ends. CDR3 sequence reads: CASSGYSPYEQYF. The DNA of the CDR3 is TGTGCCAGCAGCGGGTACAGCCCCTACGAGCAGTACTTC.

CDR3 in DNA: TGTGCCAGCAGCGTAGGTGGGACAGGGGGGGCGAACACTGAAGCTTTCTTT. It encodes CASSVGGTGGANTEAFF. This chain uses TRBV9 with TRBJ1-1; 11 nucleotides match TRBD1. The CDR3 spans 17 residues. The germline V gene has CDR1 SGDLS and CDR2 YYNGEE. Trimming cost V 0 bases and J 1 base; bases outside gene matches: 5.

The chain links TRBV27 to TRBJ2-1; D might be TRBD1 (5 bases). The V gene lost 7 bases and the J gene lost 4 bases, with 8 bases spanning the gap. The CDR3 has 12 amino acids. Germline CDR1 MNHEY, CDR2 SMNVEV (reference sequence). CDR3 region: CASKTEYNEQFF. The CDR3 DNA sequence: TGTGCCAGCAAGACAGAGTACAATGAGCAGTTCTTC.

A few counts support this clone. The rearrangement uses TRBV6-5 and TRBJ1-4; TRBD1 matches 9 bases. This CDR3 has 14 residues. Germline CDR1 reads MNHEY; CDR2 reads SVGAGI. V shed 5 bases and J 11 bases; nucleotides not matched to a gene: 9. CDR3 amino acids: CASSRGQGTGKLFF. CDR3 coding DNA: TGTGCCAGCAGTCGAGGACAGGGGACCGGGAAACTGTTTTTT.

This clone occurred once. The rearrangement links TRBV10-3 to TRBJ2-4; D gene ambiguous. Germline V gives CDR1 ENHRY, CDR2 SYGVKD. CDR3 size: 15 residues. The V end was cut by 2 bases, the J end by 0 bases, with 8 bases between. CDR3 region: CAISESEIAKNIQYF. In DNA form, the CDR3 reads TGTGCCATCAGTGAGAGCGAAATAGCCAAAAACATTCAGTACTTC.

The V and J genes are TRBV4-1 and TRBJ2-1; a weak D match, TRBD2 (7 bases). Germline V gives CDR1 MGHRA, CDR2 YSYEKL. This CDR3 has 19 amino acids. V was cut by 0 bases and J by 7 bases, with 25 bases left in between. The CDR3 DNA is TGCGCCAGCAGCCAAGATAGGGGGGGGGCTAGCGGATGGGGGAATGAGCAGTTCTTC. Translation: CASSQDRGGASGWGNEQFF.

The rearrangement joins TRBV27 to TRBJ2-7; maybe TRBD2 (5 bases). V was pared by 0 bases and J by 2 bases, with 8 bases between. The germline V gene has CDR1 MNHEY and CDR2 SMNVEV (reference sequence). The CDR3 is 14 residues long. CDR3 loop: CASSLSTGTYEQYF. CDR3 sequence (DNA): TGTGCCAGCAGTTTATCGACCGGGACCTACGAGCAGTACTTC.

This clone has just one count. V is TRBV29-1 and J is TRBJ1-2; 7 nucleotides match TRBD1. CDR3 size: 14 residues. The V segment lost 3 bases and the J segment 5 bases; nucleotides outside the gene matches: 9. The germline CDR1 and CDR2 sequences are SQVTM and ANQGSEA. The CDR3 DNA is TGCAGCGTTGATAAATTGGTACAGGGGTATGGCTACACCTTC. Protein product: CSVDKLVQGYGYTF. The full variable domain, completed using reference TRBV29-1 and TRBJ1-2, is SAVISQKPSRDICQRGTSLTIQCQVDSQVTMMFWYRQQPGQSLTLIATANQGSEATYESGFVIDKFPISRPNLTFSTLTVSNMSPEDSSIYLCSVDKLVQGYGYTFGSGTRLTVV.

This chain links TRBV6-5 with TRBJ1-1, with 8 bases fitting TRBD1. Germline V gives CDR1 MNHEY, CDR2 SVGAGI. The CDR3 runs to 14 residues. The ends lost 2 bases at V and 1 base at J; junction bases unmatched: 0. The CDR3 loop is CASSYGTGNTEAFF. The CDR3 DNA follows: TGTGCCAGCAGTTACGGGACAGGGAACACTGAAGCTTTCTTT.

The gene calls are TRBV6-1 and TRBJ1-4; possibly TRBD1 for D (6 bases). V lost 4 bases and J lost 4, with 16 bases in between. The CDR3 sequence is 16 residues long. CDR1 and CDR2 from the germline V gene are MNHNS and SASEGT. CDR3: CASSVIGGLNNEKLFF. The CDR3 DNA sequence: TGTGCCAGCAGTGTTATCGGGGGGCTGAATAATGAAAAACTGTTTTTT.

In its sample, this clone was seen a few times. The rearrangement links TRBV5-1 to TRBJ2-1; 14 bases line up with TRBD2. This CDR3 has 16 amino acids. After removal of 4 bases from V and 9 bases from J, the junction contained 9 bases not matched to a gene. Germline V gene data show CDR1 as SGHRS and CDR2 as YFSETQ. CDR3 sequence: CASSQGTSGSMGEQFF. The CDR3, as DNA: TGCGCCAGCAGCCAAGGGACTAGCGGGAGTATGGGTGAGCAGTTCTTC.

The genes are TRBV19 and TRBJ1-5, with 7 bases matching TRBD1. The CDR3 is made up of 15 amino acids. V lost 4 bases and J lost 1; bases outside the gene matches: 4. The germline V gene has CDR1 LNHDA and CDR2 SQIVND (reference sequence). Here the CDR3 DNA reads TGTGCCAGTAGTACGGGGACAGTAAGCAATCAGCCCCAGCATTTT. The encoded protein is CASSTGTVSNQPQHF. Variable domain in full (rest from reference TRBV19 and TRBJ1-5): DGGITQSPKYLFRKEGQNVTLSCEQNLNHDAMYWYRQDPGQGLRLIYYSQIVNDFQKGDIAEGYSVSREKKESFPLTVTSAQKNPTAFYLCASSTGTVSNQPQHFGDGTRLSIL.

The V and J genes are TRBV5-6 and TRBJ2-4, with 7 bases matching TRBD1. This CDR3 spans 14 amino acids. Trimming removed 3 bases from V and 6 bases from J; junction bases left unmatched: 6. Germline CDR1 reads SGHDT; CDR2 reads YYEEEE. CDR3 residues: CASSYRDRSNIQYF. The DNA for the CDR3 is TGTGCCAGCAGCTACAGGGACAGATCAAACATTCAGTACTTC.

The genes are TRBV6-5 and TRBJ2-7, with a tentative D call TRBD2 (6 bases). Germline assignment: CDR1 MNHEY and CDR2 SVGAGI. The CDR3 has 15 amino acids. V dropped 5 bases and J dropped 6 bases, with 20 bases sitting between them. The CDR3 region is CASSPPGDRGGEQYF. CDR3 sequence (DNA): TGTGCCAGCAGTCCCCCGGGGGACCGTGGGGGCGAGCAGTACTTC.

This clone was seen once. The V gene is TRBV7-8, the J gene TRBJ2-2; 14 bases are a match to TRBD2. The CDR3 loop spans 17 amino acids. Looked up from germline, CDR1 is SGHVS and CDR2 is FQNEAQ. J lost 6 bases, V lost 6 bases, and 9 bases had no gene match. The CDR3: CASSPGLAGAKAGELFF. CDR3 bases: TGTGCCAGCAGTCCGGGACTAGCGGGAGCTAAGGCCGGGGAGCTGTTTTTT.

This chain links TRBV29-1 with TRBJ1-4; D is perhaps TRBD1 (6 bases). This CDR3 comprises 14 residues. Trimming removed 5 bases at V and 5 bases at J, with 15 bases between. Germline-derived CDR1 and CDR2 are SQVTM and ANQGSEA. The CDR3 DNA reads as TGCAGCGTTATCTCCGGGACAATAAATGAAAAACTGTTTTTT. It translates to CSVISGTINEKLFF.

CDR3 bases: TGCGCCAGCAGCTCGCCTATACTAGCAGGGTCCGGGGAGCTGTTTTTT. Amino acids: CASSSPILAGSGELFF. This rearrangement joins TRBV5-1 to TRBJ2-2; possibly TRBD2 for D (6 bases). The ends were cut back, 3 bases at V and 6 bases at J, with 18 bases in the middle. Germline V gene sequence: CDR1 SGHRS, CDR2 YFSETQ. This CDR3 has 16 residues.

This clone was recorded only once. The gene calls are TRBV10-1 and TRBJ2-7; tentative D call: TRBD2 (5 bases). The CDR3 extends over 13 amino acids. With 2 bases removed from V and 0 bases from J, the gap between germline ends came to 5 bases. Germline V gene sequence: CDR1 WNHNN, CDR2 SYGVQD (reference sequence). CDR3 nucleotides: TGCGCCAGCAGTGAGGGACTCTCCTACGAGCAGTACTTC. It encodes CASSEGLSYEQYF.

This rearrangement joins TRBV6-4 to TRBJ2-3; possible D gene TRBD2, 6 bases. This CDR3 is built from 15 residues. The V gene lost 3 bases and the J gene lost 2 bases, with 12 bases spanning the gap. The germline gives CDR1 MRHNA, CDR2 SNTAGT. CDR3: CASSDGRDFTDTQYF. The CDR3 region has the DNA TGTGCCAGCAGTGATGGCAGGGACTTCACAGATACGCAGTATTTT.

This clone was observed a few times. The rearrangement joins TRBV10-2 to TRBJ2-7, with 10 bases fitting TRBD2. The V gene's germline CDR1 is WSHSY and CDR2 SAAADI. The CDR3 totals 15 residues. V was pared by 6 bases and J by 0 bases, with 5 bases of the junction left unmatched. CDR3 protein: CASSLLAGASYEQYF. The CDR3 nucleotides read TGCGCCAGCAGCCTTCTAGCGGGAGCCTCCTACGAGCAGTACTTC.

This chain joins TRBV19 and TRBJ1-2; D may be TRBD1 (6 bases). V was clipped by 4 bases and J by 5 bases, with 8 bases between them. The CDR3 covers 12 residues. Per germline, CDR1 LNHDA and CDR2 SQIVND (reference sequence). This chain's CDR3 is CASSNGQYGYTF. The CDR3 nucleotides are TGTGCCAGTAGTAACGGACAGTATGGCTACACCTTC.

The V call is TRBV28, the J call TRBJ2-5; no firm D call. Germline assignment: CDR1 MDHEN and CDR2 SYDVKM. Deletions cut 5 bases from V and 5 bases from J, with 9 bases between. The CDR3 contains 12 residues. The CDR3 here is CASSLYLETQYF. The CDR3 DNA is TGTGCCAGCAGTCTCTATTTGGAGACCCAGTACTTC.

This clone has a handful of counts. The chain links TRBV2 to TRBJ2-7; 8 nucleotides agree with TRBD1. CDR1 and CDR2 from the germline V gene are SNHLY and FYNNEI. The CDR3 contains 15 residues. J was trimmed by 3 bases and V by 4 bases; bases with no gene match: 8. The DNA of the CDR3 is TGTGCCAGCAGTGGAGTTGGGACAGGTGACTACGAGCAGTACTTC. Encoded protein: CASSGVGTGDYEQYF.

The chain couples TRBV5-1 to TRBJ2-1; 14 nucleotides line up with TRBD2. The CDR3 has 14 amino acids. The germline V gene encodes CDR1 SGHRS and CDR2 YFSETQ. Germline trimming cut 6 bases from V and 9 bases from J; bases unmatched to any gene: 5. This CDR3 is CASTRLAGGSEQFF. CDR3 nucleotides: TGCGCCAGCACGCGACTAGCGGGAGGGAGTGAGCAGTTCTTC.

This clone was recorded a few times. The V call is TRBV10-3, the J call TRBJ1-1; no firm D call. Between the trimmed V and J ends, which lost 3 bases and 11 bases, there was a span of 16 bases. CDR1 is ENHRY, CDR2 SYGVKD, per germline. The CDR3 totals 13 residues. CDR3 DNA: TGTGCCATCAGTGAATCCCAGGCCAGATACGCTTTCTTT. It yields the protein CAISESQARYAFF.

This clone is a singleton in its sample. This specimen includes other DNA sequences encoding the same CDR3. The chain combines TRBV6-5 with TRBJ1-1; 9 nucleotides align to TRBD1. V gave up 4 bases and J gave up 4 bases; unmatched junction bases: 7. CDR3 length equals 15 residues. Germline V gene lookup returns CDR1 MNHEY and CDR2 SVGAGI. CDR3 nucleotide sequence: TGTGCCAGCAGTTCCCCGGGACAGGGTGTCACTGAAGCTTTCTTT. This codes for CASSSPGQGVTEAFF.